This passage covers 22 T cell receptor beta chains from one sample sequenced in a study of blood T cell repertoires in COVID-19. The table came from immunoSEQ multiplex PCR; TCRdb's copy has only in-frame clones and leaves some out. The table shows 350,000 to 500,000 clones, with more than 70% occurring only once. Sequences were obtained from PBMCs or T cells enriched from blood (not recorded which). The receptors were gathered from a woman between 18 and 29 years old who had been exposed to COVID-19.

This clone was counted between two and nine times. The chain couples TRBV30 to TRBJ2-2; D is undetermined. V dropped 2 bases and J dropped 0 bases, with 4 bases sitting between them. In germline, CDR1 is GTSNPN, CDR2 SVGIG (reference sequence). There are 13 residues in the CDR3. The CDR3 sequence: CAWSITNTGELFF. The CDR3 bases are TGTGCCTGGAGTATTACGAACACCGGGGAGCTGTTTTTT.

V and J are TRBV4-3 and TRBJ2-7; 7 bases are shared with TRBD1. Germline CDR1 reads LGHNA; CDR2 reads YSLEER. Trimming cost V 0 bases and J 0 bases; bases outside gene matches: 5. CDR3 length: 16 amino acids. CDR3 sequence reads: CASSQDTGTASYEQYF. The CDR3 bases are TGCGCCAGCAGCCAAGATACCGGGACAGCCTCCTACGAGCAGTACTTC.

The CDR3 coding sequence is TGTGCCAGCCGTCCGTCCGGGGGCAATCAGCCCCAGCATTTT. Its protein product is CASRPSGGNQPQHF. The chain joins TRBV27 to TRBJ1-5; the D is unclear. Germline V gene data show CDR1 as MNHEY and CDR2 as SMNVEV (reference sequence). V lost 8 bases, J lost 2 bases, and 13 bases lay in between. The CDR3 is made up of 14 amino acids.

The gene calls are TRBV24-1 and TRBJ1-3; D ambiguous. The CDR3 sequence is 15 residues long. Per germline, CDR1 KGHDR and CDR2 SFDVKD. V lost 1 base to trimming and J lost 3 bases, with 9 bases between them. In DNA form, the CDR3 reads TGTGCCACCAGTGATTTATCGGTTCATGGAAACACCATATATTTT. It codes for CATSDLSVHGNTIYF.

V gene TRBV3-1 (or the pseudogene TRBV3-2) combines with J gene TRBJ2-1; unclear D gene. Germline CDR1 LGHDT, CDR2 YNNKEL (reference sequence). This CDR3 is 15 amino acids long. Trimming left V 7 bases short and J 7 bases short, with 20 bases between. The CDR3 sequence: CASTREASYSNEQFF. The CDR3, as DNA: TGTGCCAGCACCCGCGAGGCTAGTTATTCAAATGAGCAGTTCTTC.

The CDR3 is CASSPDRAATNEKLFF. CDR3 sequence (DNA): TGTGCCAGCTCACCAGACAGGGCTGCAACTAATGAAAAACTGTTTTTT. This rearrangement joins TRBV18 to TRBJ1-4, with 7 nucleotides matching TRBD1. The germline CDR1 and CDR2 sequences are KGHSH and LQKENI. CDR3 length equals 16 residues. Trimming cost V 2 bases and J 0 bases; bases outside gene matches: 3.

The CDR3 DNA is TGTGCCAGCAGCCAGCTAGAGCGGGACTACAATGAGCAGTTCTTC. It specifies CASSQLERDYNEQFF. The chain couples TRBV14 to TRBJ2-1; 7 nucleotides match TRBD2. The CDR3 is made up of 15 amino acids. Germline CDR1 SGHDN, CDR2 FVKESK. The junction had 5 bases not matched to a gene; V was cut back by 3 bases and J by 3 bases.

The CDR3 region is CASSPTPDRRAFF. The CDR3 DNA reads as TGTGCCAGCAGCCCAACCCCAGACAGGAGAGCTTTCTTT. This chain joins TRBV4-2 and TRBJ1-1; D is perhaps TRBD1 (6 bases). Germline assignment: CDR1 LGHNA and CDR2 YNFKEQ. Trimming took 4 bases from V and 10 from J, leaving 16 bases between them. This CDR3 has 13 amino acids.

J is TRBJ2-1 and V is TRBV7-8; 9 positions agree with TRBD2. There are 17 residues in the CDR3. Trimming cost V 1 base and J 0 bases; bases outside gene matches: 4. Per germline, CDR1 SGHVS and CDR2 FQNEAQ. CDR3 region: CASSLGPSGDSYNEQFF. CDR3 coding DNA: TGTGCCAGCAGCTTAGGGCCTAGCGGGGACTCCTACAATGAGCAGTTCTTC.

V usage is TRBV12-3 or TRBV12-4 and J usage is TRBJ2-7; a weak D match, TRBD1 (5 bases). Trimming took 3 bases from V and 3 from J, leaving 9 bases between them. The CDR3 extends over 13 amino acids. CDR3 nucleotides: TGTGCCAGCAGTTTGGGGCCAATCTACGAGCAGTACTTC. Its translation is CASSLGPIYEQYF.

The V gene is TRBV4-1, the J gene TRBJ2-3; 9 bases agree with TRBD2. Germline trimming cut 0 bases from V and 3 bases from J; bases unmatched to any gene: 7. Germline V gene lookup returns CDR1 MGHRA and CDR2 YSYEKL. The CDR3 covers 17 residues. Here the CDR3 reads CASSQDGSGSLTDTQYF. As DNA, the CDR3 is TGCGCCAGCAGCCAAGATGGTAGCGGGAGTTTAACAGATACGCAGTATTTT.

This rearrangement joins TRBV6-6 to TRBJ1-1; 8 bases are a match to TRBD1. The length of the CDR3 is 17 residues. Germline-derived CDR1 and CDR2 are MNHNY and SVGAGI (reference sequence). After removal of 5 bases from V and 0 bases from J, the junction contained 11 bases not matched to a gene. The CDR3 protein is CASSRTGTVPLNTEAFF. In DNA form, the CDR3 reads TGTGCCAGCAGTCGGACAGGGACCGTACCCTTGAACACTGAAGCTTTCTTT.

V gene TRBV28 combines with J gene TRBJ1-2, with 7 bases matching TRBD1. Trimming at V came to 6 bases and at J to 6 bases, leaving 4 bases not matched to a gene. Germline V gives CDR1 MDHEN, CDR2 SYDVKM. CDR3 length equals 12 residues. CDR3 residues: CASRGDRHGYTF. CDR3 DNA: TGTGCCAGCAGAGGGGACAGACATGGCTACACCTTC.

The rearrangement uses TRBV28 and TRBJ2-7, with D tentatively TRBD2 (7 bases). The V end was cut by 7 bases, the J end by 5 bases, with 12 bases between. From germline, CDR1 is MDHEN and CDR2 SYDVKM. CDR3 length: 12 amino acids. CDR3 in amino acids: CASKTGGHEQYF. The CDR3 bases are TGTGCCAGCAAAACGGGGGGCCACGAGCAGTACTTC. The entire variable domain, with the rest obtained from reference TRBV28 and TRBJ2-7, is as follows: DVKVTQSSRYLVKRTGEKVFLECVQDMDHENMFWYRQDPGLGLRLIYFSYDVKMKEKGDIPEGYSVSREKKERFSLILESASTNQTSMYLCASKTGGHEQYFGPGTRLTVT.

The gene calls are TRBV7-9 and TRBJ2-1; possibly TRBD1 for D (6 bases). V lost 5 bases and J 9 bases, leaving 20 bases between the germline ends. Germline CDR1 is SEHNR and CDR2 is FQNEAQ (reference sequence). This CDR3 is 15 amino acids long. CDR3 nucleotides: TGTGCCAGCAGCCCTACCGGGACCACAGGGATTGAGCAGTTCTTC. It encodes CASSPTGTTGIEQFF.

V and J are TRBV5-1 and TRBJ2-7, with 10 bases fitting TRBD1. This CDR3 has 15 amino acids. CDR1 and CDR2 (germline): SGHRS, YFSETQ. Trimming removed 3 bases from V and 0 bases from J; junction bases left unmatched: 3. The DNA of the CDR3 is TGCGCCAGCAGCTGGGGGACAGGGGACTCCTACGAGCAGTACTTC. Residues: CASSWGTGDSYEQYF.

V usage is TRBV28 and J usage is TRBJ1-5, with TRBD1 matching 7 bases. After removal of 1 base from V and 0 bases from J, the junction contained 15 bases not matched to a gene. CDR3 length equals 20 residues. Germline CDR1 MDHEN, CDR2 SYDVKM. The CDR3 DNA reads TGTGCCAGCAGTTTATTTTCACCGGGACAGATCACTCATAGCAATCAGCCCCAGCATTTT. It is translated as CASSLFSPGQITHSNQPQHF.

V is TRBV10-3 and J is TRBJ2-1, with D possibly matching TRBD1 (6 bases). The germline gives CDR1 ENHRY, CDR2 SYGVKD. Trimming took off 10 bases at V and 5 bases at J, with 15 bases between the two ends. The CDR3 covers 13 residues. The CDR3 is CATETGHDNEQFF. In nucleotides, the CDR3 is TGTGCCACCGAAACAGGGCACGACAATGAGCAGTTCTTC.

The rearrangement joins TRBV20-1 to TRBJ1-2; no firm D call. CDR3 size: 11 residues. Germline V gives CDR1 DFQATT, CDR2 SNEGSKA (reference sequence). Trimming shortened V by 3 bases and J by 6 bases, and 8 bases separated the two germline ends. The CDR3 loop reads CSARAFDGYTF. The DNA for the CDR3 is TGCAGTGCTAGGGCCTTTGATGGCTACACCTTC.

This chain connects TRBV6-9 to TRBJ2-3, with D possibly being TRBD2 (5 bases). This CDR3 has 12 residues. Germline V gene data show CDR1 as MNHGY and CDR2 as SVAAGI. V dropped 7 bases and J dropped 4 bases, with 9 bases sitting between them. The CDR3 protein is CASMRRADTQYF. In nucleotides, the CDR3 is TGTGCCAGCATGAGGCGGGCAGATACGCAGTATTTT.

The chain employs TRBV12-3 or TRBV12-4 and TRBJ1-2; D unclear. This CDR3 is 12 amino acids long. The ends were cut back, 6 bases at V and 2 bases at J, with 7 bases in the middle. CDR3 loop: CASSSSNYGYTF. CDR3 nucleotide sequence: TGTGCCAGCAGCTCAAGCAACTATGGCTACACCTTC.

The genes are TRBV21-1 and TRBJ2-7; TRBD2, the D gene given by the table, was not confirmed from the DNA. TRBV21-1 is listed as a pseudogene. The CDR3 length is 14 residues. The CDR3 nucleotides read TGTGCCAGCAGCTTCCGGGACTTTAACTACGAGCAGTACTTC. Translation: CASSFRDFNYEQYF.